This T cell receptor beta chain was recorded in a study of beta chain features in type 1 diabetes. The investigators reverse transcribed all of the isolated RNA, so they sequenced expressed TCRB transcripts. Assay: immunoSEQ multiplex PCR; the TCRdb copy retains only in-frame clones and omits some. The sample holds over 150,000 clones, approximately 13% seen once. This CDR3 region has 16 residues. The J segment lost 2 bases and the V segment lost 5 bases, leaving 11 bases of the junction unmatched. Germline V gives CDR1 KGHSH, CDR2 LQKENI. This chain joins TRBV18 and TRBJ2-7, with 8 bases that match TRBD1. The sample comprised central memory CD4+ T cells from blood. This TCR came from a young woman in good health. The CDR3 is CASSSRQGRSPYEQYF. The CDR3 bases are TGTGCCAGCTCATCCAGACAGGGGCGCTCCCCCTACGAGCAGTACTTC.